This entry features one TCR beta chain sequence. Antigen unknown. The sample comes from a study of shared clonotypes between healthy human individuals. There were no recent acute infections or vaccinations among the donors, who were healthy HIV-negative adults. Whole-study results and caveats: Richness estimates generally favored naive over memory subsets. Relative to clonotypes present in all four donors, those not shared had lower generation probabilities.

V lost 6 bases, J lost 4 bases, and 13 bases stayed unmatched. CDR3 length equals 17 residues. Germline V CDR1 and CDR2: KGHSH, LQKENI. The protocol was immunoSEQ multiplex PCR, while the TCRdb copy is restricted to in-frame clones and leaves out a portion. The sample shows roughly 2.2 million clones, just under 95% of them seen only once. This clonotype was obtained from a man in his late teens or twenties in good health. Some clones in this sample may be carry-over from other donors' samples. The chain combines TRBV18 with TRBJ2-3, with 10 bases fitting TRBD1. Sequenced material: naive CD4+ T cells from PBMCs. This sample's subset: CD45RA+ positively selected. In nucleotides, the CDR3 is TGTGCCAGCTCTCACATAAAGGGACAGGGGACCGCAGATACGCAGTATTTT. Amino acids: CASSHIKGQGTADTQYF.